These T cell receptor beta chains were read from a single sample in a study of multiple sclerosis patients with progressive multifocal leukoencephalopathy. Data came from immunoSEQ multiplex PCR; TCRdb stores just in-frame clones and leaves some out. This table has 30,000 or so clones, 87% appearing once. The sequenced sample was PBMCs, obtained from a patient treated with natalizumab. Source of these receptors: a human donor with progressive multifocal leukoencephalopathy. CDR3s include the opening cysteine and the closing phenylalanine or tryptophan. A D gene is named only where the DNA matches it firmly. For some rows the clone size is stated as once, few or many, or as a class when expanded; others skip it.

v_gene,j_gene,d_gene,abundance,CDR3nt,CDR3aa
TRBV9,TRBJ1-3,.,.,TGTGCCAGCAGCGTAGGGAACTCCCGGTCTGGAAACACCATATATTTT,CASSVGNSRSGNTIYF
TRBV5-4,TRBJ2-7,TRBD2,.,TGTGCCAGCAGCAGGACTAGCGGTACCCCCTACGAGCAGTACTTC,CASSRTSGTPYEQYF
TRBV18,TRBJ2-3,TRBD2,few,TGTGCCAGCTCTCAAACTAGCGGGATCAACACAGATACGCAGTATTTT,CASSQTSGINTDTQYF
TRBV7-9,TRBJ2-1,TRBD2,.,TGTGCCAGCAGCTCCCTAGCGGGAGGATCCTCGCAATACAATGAGCAGTTCTTC,CASSSLAGGSSQYNEQFF
TRBV7-8,TRBJ2-7,.,.,TGTGCCAGCAGCTTAATGGTACCCTCCTACGAGCAGTACTTC,CASSLMVPSYEQYF
TRBV7-2,TRBJ2-4,TRBD1,.,TGTGCCAGCAGCCACAACCAGGGGGTATCGGCCAAAAACATTCAGTACTTC,CASSHNQGVSAKNIQYF
TRBV30,TRBJ1-5,.,.,TGTGCCTGGAGTATGGGGCTCTATCAGCCCCAGCATTTT,CAWSMGLYQPQHF
TRBV27,TRBJ2-5,.,.,TGTGCCAGCAGTTTGGTAGGTGGGCAAGAGACCCAGTACTTC,CASSLVGGQETQYF
TRBV6-5,TRBJ2-7,.,.,TGTGCCAGCAGTTACAGGGGGGGCGACGAGCAGTACTTC,CASSYRGGDEQYF
TRBV5-4,TRBJ2-3,.,.,TGTGCCAGCAGCTTGGGAGCGGAGAGCACAGATACGCAGTATTTT,CASSLGAESTDTQYF
TRBV28,TRBJ1-1,TRBD1,.,TGTGCCACCCTCCGGGACAGGGGTCCTGAAGCTTTCTTT,CATLRDRGPEAFF
TRBV6-4,TRBJ2-1,.,few,TGTGCCAGCAGTGACGCAACGGGCGGGGATGAGCAGTTCTTC,CASSDATGGDEQFF
TRBV6-5,TRBJ1-5,TRBD1,.,TGTGCCAGCAGTCCAGGGGGTAGTCAGCCCCAGCATTTT,CASSPGGSQPQHF
TRBV1,TRBJ2-7,.,.,TGCACCAGCAGCCAAGAAGGGACTAGCGGGAGGGCCCGGGTCTCCTACGAGCAGTACTTC,CTSSQEGTSGRARVSYEQYF
TRBV12-5,TRBJ2-2,.,.,TGTGCTAGTGGTTCGAGTGGAAACCTGAACACCGGGGAGCTGTTTTTT,CASGSSGNLNTGELFF
TRBV2,TRBJ1-5,.,.,TGTGCCAGCAGTGAATCAACATCCAGGCAGCCCCAGCATTTT,CASSESTSRQPQHF
TRBV19,TRBJ2-2,.,.,TGTGCCAGTAGTCCCAAAACAGGGTGGGGGGAGCTGTTTTTT,CASSPKTGWGELFF
TRBV4-1,TRBJ1-4,TRBD1,few,TGCGCCAGCAGCCAAATGGCGGGGACAGGGGTTGGAAAACTGTTTTTT,CASSQMAGTGVGKLFF
TRBV28,TRBJ2-1,.,.,TGTGCCAGCGAAGTCCGGGACGCCGAGGATGAGCAGTTCTTC,CASEVRDAEDEQFF
TRBV5-1,TRBJ2-7,.,.,TGCGCCAGCAGCCTAGCCCTAGGGTCCTACGAGCAGTACTTC,CASSLALGSYEQYF
TRBV10-3,TRBJ1-1,.,.,TGTGCCATCAGTGATTTAAAGCGTACTGAAGCTTTCTTT,CAISDLKRTEAFF
TRBV2,TRBJ2-3,.,.,TGTGCCAGCAGCTACACAGATACGCAGTATTTT,CASSYTDTQYF
TRBV6-5,TRBJ2-7,.,.,TGTGCCAGCAGTGTACTCGTTTGGAACGAGCAGTACTTC,CASSVLVWNEQYF
TRBV6-5,TRBJ2-1,TRBD2,.,TGTGCCAGCAGTTACTCTTTCAGCGGGAGGTTTGGGGAGCAGTTCTTC,CASSYSFSGRFGEQFF
TRBV6-1,TRBJ1-5,.,.,TGTGCCAGCAGTGAATACGGCAATCAGCCCCAGCATTTT,CASSEYGNQPQHF
TRBV28,TRBJ2-7,TRBD2,.,TGTGCCAGCACCCTCATGACTAGCGTCTCCTACGAGCAGTACTTC,CASTLMTSVSYEQYF
TRBV6-1,TRBJ2-1,TRBD2,.,TGTGCCAGCAGTGCCCTTAGCGGGAGGGCCCGAAGTGAGCAGTTCTTC,CASSALSGRARSEQFF
TRBV5-6,TRBJ2-7,TRBD2,.,TGTGCCAGCAGCTCAACTAGCGCCTACGAGCAGTACTTC,CASSSTSAYEQYF
TRBV6-6,TRBJ2-7,.,.,TGTGCCAGCAGAGGCGGCACTGTCGAGCAGTACTTC,CASRGGTVEQYF
TRBV9,TRBJ2-1,TRBD2,.,TGTGCCAGCAGCTGGGCTAGCGGCTCCTACAATGAGCAGTTCTTC,CASSWASGSYNEQFF
TRBV14,TRBJ2-1,.,.,TGTGCCAGCAGCCAGGCTCTCTCCTACAATGAGCAGTTCTTC,CASSQALSYNEQFF
TRBV27,TRBJ1-1,TRBD1,.,TGTGCCAGCAGCGCGCGGGACAGGGGGAAGGGCACTGAAGCTTTCTTT,CASSARDRGKGTEAFF